These T cell receptor beta chains were read from a single sample in a study of shared clonotypes between healthy human individuals. The protocol was immunoSEQ multiplex PCR, while the TCRdb copy is restricted to in-frame clones and leaves out a portion. The data show some 690,000 clones, with 90% seen just once and 30% to 35% held by the top ten. Specimen: memory CD8+ T cells from PBMCs. Source of these receptors: a man aged 18 to 35 in good health. Some clones in this sample may be carry-over from other donors' samples. CDR3s include the opening cysteine and the closing phenylalanine or tryptophan. A D gene is named only where the DNA matches it firmly. Only part of the rows carry a size: once, few, many, or a class if the clone is expanded.

TRBD1,-,TRBJ2-1,TRBV27,CASSLEFVGQGPDEQFF,TGTGCCAGCAGTCTCGAATTCGTGGGACAGGGTCCCGATGAGCAGTTCTTC
TRBD1,-,TRBJ1-6,TRBV28,CASSLPTGQGVSPLHF,TGTGCCAGCAGTCTACCAACAGGACAGGGGGTGTCACCCCTCCACTTT
-,-,TRBJ1-1,TRBV27,CASSLLDPGTEAFF,TGTGCCAGCAGTTTATTGGACCCGGGAACTGAAGCTTTCTTT
-,-,TRBJ2-2,TRBV2,CASSEVHGELFF,TGTGCCAGCAGTGAAGTTCATGGGGAGCTGTTTTTT
-,-,TRBJ2-5,TRBV6-5,CASSGTKRRQETQYF,TGTGCCAGCAGTGGTACGAAGCGGAGGCAAGAGACCCAGTACTTC
TRBD2,-,TRBJ2-1,TRBV25-1,CASSLAGHYNEQFF,TGTGCCAGCAGTCTAGCGGGCCACTACAATGAGCAGTTCTTC
-,-,TRBJ1-2,TRBV30,CAWSVLWAGRDNYGYTF,TGTGCCTGGAGTGTATTGTGGGCAGGGCGAGACAACTATGGCTACACCTTC
-,-,TRBJ1-5,TRBV27,CASSLVLSQPQHF,TGTGCCAGCAGTTTAGTATTGTCTCAGCCCCAGCATTTT
-,-,TRBJ2-5,TRBV29-1,CSVELGLVSKETQYF,TGCAGCGTTGAATTAGGGTTGGTGTCAAAAGAGACCCAGTACTTC
TRBD1,once,TRBJ2-7,TRBV6-6,CASRWGQAYEQYF,TGTGCCAGCAGGTGGGGACAGGCCTACGAGCAGTACTTC
-,-,TRBJ1-1,TRBV7-6,CASWEGVPNTEAFF,TGTGCCAGCTGGGAGGGGGTCCCGAACACTGAAGCTTTCTTT
TRBD2,-,TRBJ2-1,TRBV27,CASSPGTSGGYNEQFF,TGTGCCAGCAGTCCTGGGACTAGCGGGGGGTACAATGAGCAGTTCTTC
-,once,TRBJ2-7,TRBV13,CASSIQGLSYEQYF,TGTGCCAGCAGCATACAGGGTCTTTCCTACGAGCAGTACTTC
TRBD2,-,TRBJ2-1,TRBV4-3,CASSQGLAEHNEQFF,TGCGCCAGCAGCCAGGGACTAGCGGAGCACAATGAGCAGTTCTTC
-,-,TRBJ2-7,TRBV7-9,CASSGRDQSIYEQYF,TGTGCCAGCAGCGGCCGGGACCAGAGTATCTACGAGCAGTACTTC
-,-,TRBJ1-4,TRBV7-9,CASMRGTGGEKLFF,TGTGCCAGCATGCGGGGGACCGGGGGAGAAAAACTGTTTTTT
TRBD1,-,TRBJ1-4,TRBV5-1,CASSRGQGGTNEKLFF,TGCGCCAGCAGCCGGGGACAGGGAGGAACTAATGAAAAACTGTTTTTT
TRBD1,once,TRBJ2-4,TRBV27,CASGSGGVIQYF,TGTGCCAGCGGATCAGGGGGCGTCATTCAGTACTTC